This entry features one T cell receptor beta chain sequence. Antigen: not known. Two nested PCRs, run for around 15 and 9 cycles, were applied to TCRalpha and TCRbeta cDNA. TCRdb re-called the 5' RACE reads; every CDR3 protein appears as one record, without DNA. This sample's clone table lists about 160,000 distinct CDR3 sequences. This record comes from a study of monozygotic twins with inflammatory bowel disease. CDR1 is MNHEY, CDR2 SVGAGI, per germline. CDR3 length: 13 amino acids. Study-wide results and limits: Healthy co-twins exceeded IBD patients in TCRbeta diversity as measured by inverse Simpson.

The source material was blood. The clonotype comes from a human donor with ulcerative colitis or Crohn's disease, or a healthy co-twin of an affected twin (not recorded which). This chain links TRBV6-5 with TRBJ2-3; TCRdb indicates TRBD1, and absent DNA this call remains unverified. This chain's CDR3 is CASSYRGMDTQYF.